This T cell receptor (beta chain) was identified in a study of CD8 T cells in ankylosing spondylitis. TCRdb recomputed calls from the 5' RACE reads with MiXCR, one row per CDR3 protein. Here the sample spans 350,000 to 400,000 distinct CDR3 sequences, 20% being singletons. Germline V lookup: CDR1 MDHEN, CDR2 SYDVKM. This CDR3 region has 14 residues. V was trimmed by 2 bases and J by 8 bases, leaving 13 bases between them. A few counts support this clonotype. Sequenced material: blood, either unsorted or a sorted T cell fraction (not recorded which). The receptor's source is a male donor with ankylosing spondylitis or in good health (not recorded which). The chain uses TRBV28 and TRBJ2-1; D may be TRBD2 (6 bases). The CDR3 here is CASSLGGEGDEQFF. CDR3 DNA sequence: TGTGCCAGCAGTTTAGGAGGGGAAGGCGATGAGCAGTTCTTC.